A selection of T cell receptor beta chains follows, all from one sample in a study of T cell repertoires in cytomegalovirus infection. Using its own MiXCR run on the reads, TCRdb lists one record per CDR3 protein. This table has 80,000 or so distinct CDR3 sequences, around 37% appearing once. These receptors lack a known antigen. Sequenced material: CD8+ T cells from cultured PBMCs, taken from culture after CMV antigen stimulation. The origin of the receptors is a human donor in good health (CMV status not recorded). Some clones in this sample may be carry-over from other donors' samples. Both conserved end residues are part of each CDR3. Fields, in order: clone size, D gene, J gene, CDR3 length, V gene, CDR3 protein, CDR3 DNA. The D gene is left open where the match is weak. Part of the rows lack a size; the others show once, few, many or a class for expanded clones.

clone_size: few
d_call: NA
j_call: TRBJ2-3
cdr3_length: 13
v_call: TRBV20-1
cdr3_aa: CSARKGVVDTQYF
cdr3_nt: TGCAGTGCTAGAAAAGGGGTGGTAGATACGCAGTATTTT

clone_size: NA
d_call: TRBD2
j_call: TRBJ2-5
cdr3_length: 18
v_call: TRBV9
cdr3_aa: CASSEDGASGGAWETQYF
cdr3_nt: TGTGCCAGCAGTGAGGACGGAGCTAGCGGGGGGGCTTGGGAGACCCAGTACTTC

clone_size: few
d_call: NA
j_call: TRBJ1-3
cdr3_length: 15
v_call: TRBV6-5
cdr3_aa: CASSPDRYSGNTIYF
cdr3_nt: TGTGCCAGCAGCCCCGACAGATACTCTGGAAACACCATATATTTT

clone_size: many
d_call: NA
j_call: TRBJ1-2
cdr3_length: 14
v_call: TRBV5-4
cdr3_aa: CASSSPQAIYGYTF
cdr3_nt: TGTGCCAGCAGCTCCCCCCAGGCCATCTATGGCTACACCTTC

clone_size: NA
d_call: TRBD2
j_call: TRBJ2-1
cdr3_length: 17
v_call: TRBV10-3
cdr3_aa: CATSGTSGGAESDEQFF
cdr3_nt: TGTGCCACCTCCGGGACTAGCGGGGGGGCCGAGTCCGATGAGCAGTTCTTC

clone_size: NA
d_call: NA
j_call: TRBJ2-5
cdr3_length: 15
v_call: TRBV15
cdr3_aa: CATSSLGAQRDTQYF
cdr3_nt: TGTGCCACCAGCAGCTTGGGGGCTCAAAGGGACACCCAGTACTTC

clone_size: NA
d_call: NA
j_call: TRBJ2-1
cdr3_length: 16
v_call: TRBV20-1
cdr3_aa: CSARPQPGTTYNEQFF
cdr3_nt: TGCAGTGCTAGACCCCAACCCGGGACGACCTACAATGAGCAGTTCTTC

clone_size: NA
d_call: NA
j_call: TRBJ2-7
cdr3_length: 11
v_call: TRBV7-6
cdr3_aa: CASSSGLEQYF
cdr3_nt: TGTGCCAGCAGCTCGGGGCTCGAGCAGTACTTC

clone_size: NA
d_call: NA
j_call: TRBJ1-2
cdr3_length: 15
v_call: TRBV18
cdr3_aa: CASSPFPGANYGYTF
cdr3_nt: TGTGCCAGCTCACCATTCCCAGGGGCTAACTATGGCTACACCTTC

clone_size: few
d_call: NA
j_call: TRBJ1-6
cdr3_length: 17
v_call: TRBV12-3/TRBV12-4
cdr3_aa: CASSFGDPNSYNSPLHF
cdr3_nt: TGTGCCAGCAGTTTTGGGGATCCCAACTCCTATAATTCACCCCTCCACTTT

clone_size: many
d_call: TRBD2
j_call: TRBJ2-1
cdr3_length: 15
v_call: TRBV7-2
cdr3_aa: CASSFSGGAYNEQFF
cdr3_nt: TGTGCCAGCAGCTTCAGCGGGGGAGCATACAATGAGCAGTTCTTC

clone_size: few
d_call: TRBD1
j_call: TRBJ2-7
cdr3_length: 15
v_call: TRBV28
cdr3_aa: CASSFPGTGVYEQYF
cdr3_nt: TGTGCCAGCAGTTTCCCCGGGACAGGGGTCTACGAGCAGTACTTC

clone_size: NA
d_call: NA
j_call: TRBJ1-4
cdr3_length: 16
v_call: TRBV12-3/TRBV12-4
cdr3_aa: CASSPTRTADNEKLFF
cdr3_nt: TGTGCCAGCAGCCCAACCAGGACAGCTGATAATGAAAAACTGTTTTTT

clone_size: NA
d_call: TRBD1
j_call: TRBJ2-7
cdr3_length: 15
v_call: TRBV28
cdr3_aa: CASSGTGGVSYEQYF
cdr3_nt: TGTGCCAGCAGTGGGACAGGGGGGGTATCCTACGAGCAGTACTTC

clone_size: NA
d_call: NA
j_call: TRBJ2-1
cdr3_length: 13
v_call: TRBV12-3/TRBV12-4
cdr3_aa: CASIPPSYNEQFF
cdr3_nt: TGTGCCAGCATTCCGCCCTCCTACAATGAGCAGTTCTTC

clone_size: NA
d_call: TRBD1
j_call: TRBJ1-1
cdr3_length: 13
v_call: TRBV7-9
cdr3_aa: CASYRGGGTEAFF
cdr3_nt: TGTGCCAGCTACAGGGGGGGAGGCACTGAAGCTTTCTTT

clone_size: NA
d_call: NA
j_call: TRBJ2-5
cdr3_length: 15
v_call: TRBV29-1
cdr3_aa: CSVEEWGGDGETQYF
cdr3_nt: TGCAGCGTTGAAGAGTGGGGCGGGGACGGGGAGACCCAGTACTTC

clone_size: few
d_call: TRBD1
j_call: TRBJ1-1
cdr3_length: 13
v_call: TRBV4-2
cdr3_aa: CASSQEGQHPAFF
cdr3_nt: TGTGCCAGCAGCCAAGAGGGACAGCATCCCGCTTTCTTT

clone_size: NA
d_call: NA
j_call: TRBJ2-3
cdr3_length: 13
v_call: TRBV4-2
cdr3_aa: CASSQDRTDTQYF
cdr3_nt: TGTGCCAGCAGCCAAGATCGCACAGATACGCAGTATTTT

clone_size: NA
d_call: TRBD1
j_call: TRBJ1-1
cdr3_length: 13
v_call: TRBV27
cdr3_aa: CASSFGQGVEAFF
cdr3_nt: TGTGCCAGCAGTTTTGGGCAGGGGGTTGAAGCTTTCTTT

clone_size: many
d_call: NA
j_call: TRBJ2-2
cdr3_length: 13
v_call: TRBV7-8
cdr3_aa: CASSLGASGELFF
cdr3_nt: TGTGCCAGCAGCTTGGGGGCATCCGGGGAGCTGTTTTTT

clone_size: NA
d_call: TRBD1
j_call: TRBJ2-2
cdr3_length: 13
v_call: TRBV7-6
cdr3_aa: CASSRQGSGELFF
cdr3_nt: TGTGCTAGCAGCCGACAGGGTAGCGGGGAGCTGTTTTTT

clone_size: NA
d_call: TRBD2
j_call: TRBJ2-1
cdr3_length: 15
v_call: TRBV19
cdr3_aa: CASSTRLADYNEQFF
cdr3_nt: TGTGCCAGTAGTACACGACTAGCGGATTACAATGAGCAGTTCTTC